Shown below are 16 T cell receptor beta chains from a single sample sequenced in a study of T cell clonotyping in hematopoietic cell transplantation. Time point of the sample: recipient sample about 28 days before transplant, after cytoreduction. TCRdb's copy holds only in-frame clones and misses some; the assay was immunoSEQ multiplex PCR. The sample includes tens of thousands of clones, roughly 95% of them seen just once. The sequenced sample was peripheral blood mononuclear cells, obtained before stem cell transplant. These receptors were obtained from a man in his forties with chronic myeloid leukemia. Some clones in this sample may be carry-over from other donors' samples.

This chain links TRBV11-2 with TRBJ2-2; D is perhaps TRBD2 (5 bases). Germline V lookup: CDR1 SGHAT, CDR2 FQNNGV. This CDR3 has 14 amino acids. Trimming took off 7 bases at V and 5 bases at J, with 14 bases between the two ends. The CDR3 DNA reads TGTGCCAGCACCATTGGGCCGGGGACCGGGGAGCTGTTTTTT. It yields the protein CASTIGPGTGELFF.

The chain combines TRBV5-1 with TRBJ2-7; 7 bases agree with TRBD1. The CDR3 runs to 14 residues. Trimming took 2 bases from V and 2 from J; bases not matched to a gene: 4. Per the germline V gene, CDR1 is SGHRS and CDR2 is YFSETQ. CDR3 nucleotide sequence: TGCGCCAGCAGCTTTTCGACAGGGACCTACGAGCAGTACTTC. It is translated as CASSFSTGTYEQYF.

The V gene is TRBV7-9, the J gene TRBJ2-3; D unresolved. The V end was cut by 11 bases, the J end by 4 bases, with 10 bases between. CDR3 size: 11 residues. Germline CDR1 and CDR2: SEHNR and FQNEAQ (reference sequence). The CDR3 sequence is CAASWADTQYF. The CDR3 coding sequence is TGTGCCGCCTCATGGGCAGATACGCAGTATTTT.

V is TRBV7-2 and J is TRBJ1-2, with D maybe TRBD1 (5 bases). Germline V gives CDR1 SGHTA, CDR2 FQGNSA. The CDR3 contains 13 residues. V was pared by 4 bases and J by 4 bases, with 10 bases between. The CDR3, as DNA: TGTGCCAGCAGCTCGGGGGTTCGCTATGGCTACACCTTC. Residues: CASSSGVRYGYTF.

V gene TRBV4-3 combines with J gene TRBJ1-2; D is ambiguous. Between the trimmed V and J ends, which lost 0 bases and 5 bases, there was a span of 13 bases. This CDR3 has 15 amino acids. CDR1 and CDR2 (germline): LGHNA, YSLEER. The CDR3 here is CASSQDLGWGYGYTF. DNA of the CDR3: TGCGCCAGCAGCCAAGATCTAGGGTGGGGATATGGCTACACCTTC.

V and J are TRBV19 and TRBJ1-1; D is possibly TRBD1 (5 bases). Germline loops: CDR1 LNHDA, CDR2 SQIVND (reference sequence). CDR3 size: 15 residues. V was clipped by 0 bases and J by 2 bases, with 10 bases between them. CDR3 sequence reads: CASSIDPGTNTEAFF. In nucleotides, the CDR3 is TGTGCCAGTAGTATAGATCCGGGGACCAACACTGAAGCTTTCTTT.

This clone was seen once. This chain joins TRBV6-5 and TRBJ2-1, with a possible D match to TRBD1 (6 bases). Between the trimmed V and J ends, which lost 4 bases and 1 base, there was a span of 11 bases. The CDR3 covers 15 residues. Germline CDR1 reads MNHEY; CDR2 reads SVGAGI. The CDR3 reads CASSSQGLSYNEQFF. CDR3 DNA: TGTGCCAGCAGTTCTCAGGGGTTGTCCTACAATGAGCAGTTCTTC.

The chain is built from TRBV7-6 and TRBJ1-4; D is undetermined. Trimming pared 0 bases from V and 8 bases from J, leaving 7 bases between. The CDR3 totals 13 residues. Germline V gene lookup returns CDR1 SGHVS and CDR2 FNYEAQ. CDR3 sequence (DNA): TGTGCCAGCAGCTTAGCCCTTGGGGAAAAACTGTTTTTT. It yields the protein CASSLALGEKLFF.

Comments on this clone: One junction end does not reproduce the germline sequence, and a read error may be involved. The V and J genes are TRBV30 and TRBJ2-1; no reliable D call. The CDR3 length is 13 residues. Germline CDR1 and CDR2: GTSNPN and SVGIG (reference sequence). As DNA, the CDR3 is TGTGCCTGGAGAGTTCGGAGCTCAAATGAGCGGTTCTTC. It codes for CAWRVRSSNERFF.

The rearrangement links TRBV5-1 to TRBJ1-4; TRBD1 might be the D (5 bases). The CDR3 length is 16 residues. Trimming stripped 4 bases from V and 0 bases from J, with 13 bases between. Germline CDR1 reads SGHRS; CDR2 reads YFSETQ. The CDR3 sequence: CASSRTPSATNEKLFF. Written as DNA, the CDR3 is TGCGCCAGCAGCCGGACACCTAGCGCAACTAATGAAAAACTGTTTTTT.

V usage is TRBV5-4 and J usage is TRBJ2-6; D not certain. V lost 5 bases and J lost 0, with 6 bases in between. The CDR3 length is 14 residues. Germline V gene lookup returns CDR1 SGHNT and CDR2 YYREEE (reference sequence). CDR3 amino acids: CASREGSGANVLTF. CDR3 bases: TGTGCCAGCAGGGAAGGCTCTGGGGCCAACGTCCTGACTTTC.

V and J are TRBV5-3 and TRBJ2-7; 7 nucleotides line up with TRBD2. TRBV5-3 is designated an ORF whose function remains uncertain. J lost 5 bases, V lost 8 bases, and 7 bases had no gene match. This CDR3 is 12 amino acids long. The CDR3 is CASLGGWNEQYF. The CDR3 DNA follows: TGTGCCAGCCTGGGGGGGTGGAACGAGCAGTACTTC.

This rearrangement joins TRBV5-1 to TRBJ1-6; weak D call: TRBD1 (5 bases). Trimming cost V 2 bases and J 8 bases, with 11 bases left between them. Germline assignment: CDR1 SGHRS and CDR2 YFSETQ. The CDR3 is made up of 14 amino acids. CDR3: CASSFGAGDSPLHF. The CDR3, as DNA: TGCGCCAGCAGCTTTGGGGCCGGCGATTCACCCCTCCACTTT.

The rearrangement links TRBV9 to TRBJ1-1; 9 bases are shared with TRBD1. The trim removed 2 bases at V and 8 bases at J, leaving 4 bases unmatched. The CDR3 loop spans 13 amino acids. The germline V gene encodes CDR1 SGDLS and CDR2 YYNGEE. The CDR3 nucleotides read TGTGCCAGCAGCGTGGTAGGGACAGGGGAAGCTTTCTTT. Translated: CASSVVGTGEAFF.

V usage is TRBV6-1 and J usage is TRBJ1-4, with no clear D. The length of the CDR3 is 13 residues. CDR1 and CDR2 (germline): MNHNS, SASEGT. V lost 8 bases and J 1 base, leaving 8 bases between the germline ends. The CDR3 protein is CASWGGTNEKLFF. In DNA form, the CDR3 reads TGTGCCAGCTGGGGAGGAACTAATGAAAAACTGTTTTTT.

This chain links TRBV7-9 with TRBJ2-7, with D possibly called TRBD1 or TRBD2 (6 bases each). Trimming stripped 5 bases from V and 3 bases from J, with 17 bases between. Germline V gene sequence: CDR1 SEHNR, CDR2 FQNEAQ (reference sequence). The CDR3 runs to 15 residues. The chain's CDR3 is CASSLLGGPLYEQYF. CDR3 coding DNA: TGTGCCAGCAGCCTCCTGGGGGGCCCCCTCTACGAGCAGTACTTC.